Below are 4 T cell receptor beta chains sequenced from a single sample in a study of T cell responses to AZD1222 COVID-19 vaccine. Repertoires were generated with immunoSEQ multiplex PCR, while TCRdb's copy carries only in-frame clones and drops some. Of about 180,000 clones listed, 90% are singletons. Sequences were derived from peripheral blood, sampled on day 0 of AZD1222 vaccination. All receptors come from an adult in good health.

The DNA for the CDR3 is TGTGCCAGCTCACCGGGGCAGGGAAGGTCACCCCTCCACTTT. Translating it yields CASSPGQGRSPLHF. This chain links TRBV18 with TRBJ1-6; a possible D gene is TRBD1 (5 bases). The V end was cut by 3 bases, the J end by 10 bases, with 13 bases between. There are 14 residues in the CDR3. Per the germline V gene, CDR1 is KGHSH and CDR2 is LQKENI.

The chain links TRBV18 to TRBJ1-2; no clear D gene. Germline V gene sequence: CDR1 KGHSH, CDR2 LQKENI. The CDR3 length is 15 residues. V was clipped by 2 bases and J by 6 bases, with 16 bases between them. CDR3 protein: CASSPDLTGSDGYTF. CDR3 in DNA: TGTGCCAGCTCACCAGATTTAACGGGGTCGGATGGCTACACCTTC.

The chain combines TRBV7-2 with TRBJ2-1; 7 positions match TRBD2. This CDR3 is built from 15 residues. Germline CDR1 reads SGHTA; CDR2 reads FQGNSA. V trimming: 3 bases; J trimming: 7 bases; junction bases outside the gene matches: 9. The CDR3 protein is CASSFNRDYTNEQFF. CDR3 nucleotide sequence: TGTGCCAGCAGCTTCAACCGGGACTACACAAATGAGCAGTTCTTC.

Written as DNA, the CDR3 is TGTGCCAGCAGCGCACCAGCGGGTCCAGATACGCAGTATTTT. Its translation is CASSAPAGPDTQYF. The chain couples TRBV9 to TRBJ2-3; tentatively, D is TRBD2 (6 bases). Germline-derived CDR1 and CDR2 are SGDLS and YYNGEE. Trimming took 3 bases from V and 4 from J, leaving 12 bases between them. The CDR3 totals 14 residues.